A single sample gave rise to the 15 T cell receptor beta chains below, sequenced in a study of OX40 agonist ivuxolimab in advanced cancers. Sequencing used immunoSEQ multiplex PCR; TCRdb keeps in-frame clones, though not all of them. The sample shows approximately 99,000 clones, around 90% of them seen only once. The starting material was CD4+ or CD8+ T cells sorted from blood, obtained in a trial of the OX40 agonist ivuxolimab. These receptors all come from an adult with an advanced solid tumor such as melanoma, head and neck, liver or kidney cancer.

The V gene is TRBV30, the J gene TRBJ2-5; a possible D gene is TRBD2 (6 bases). Trimming removed 0 bases from V and 5 bases from J, with 10 bases in between. Germline CDR1 is GTSNPN and CDR2 is SVGIG (reference sequence). The CDR3 loop spans 13 amino acids. The CDR3, as DNA: TGTGCCTGGAGTGTAGGAGGGCAGGAGACCCAGTACTTC. Its translation is CAWSVGGQETQYF.

The chain carries TRBV6-6 and TRBJ2-7, with D hard to call. CDR1 and CDR2 (germline): MNHNY, SVGAGI (reference sequence). The CDR3 runs 12 residues. Trimming removed 2 bases from V and 2 bases from J, with 4 bases in between. The CDR3 nucleotides read TGTGCCAGCAGTTACGTTCCCTACGAGCAGTACTTC. Amino acid sequence: CASSYVPYEQYF.

V gene TRBV7-3 combines with J gene TRBJ2-3; TRBD2 matches at 10 bases. CDR1 SGHTA and CDR2 FQGTGA come from the germline V gene. This CDR3 has 15 residues. The junction had 6 bases not matched to a gene; V was cut back by 6 bases and J by 3 bases. CDR3 sequence reads: CASSTASGGTDTQYF. The CDR3 bases are TGTGCCAGCAGTACGGCTAGCGGGGGTACAGATACGCAGTATTTT.

This clone was observed a single time. The genes are TRBV29-1 and TRBJ2-5, with a possible D match to TRBD1 (5 bases). The germline CDR1 and CDR2 sequences are SQVTM and ANQGSEA. Deletions cut 1 base from V and 5 bases from J, with 8 bases between. The CDR3 covers 12 residues. CDR3 protein: CSVEGQGETQYF. In nucleotides, the CDR3 is TGCAGCGTTGAAGGGCAGGGTGAGACCCAGTACTTC.

V and J are TRBV25-1 and TRBJ1-2; D gene ambiguous. The germline V gene encodes CDR1 MGHDK and CDR2 SYGVNS. The CDR3 sequence is 13 residues long. The V gene lost 6 bases and the J gene lost 8 bases, with 16 bases spanning the gap. The DNA of the CDR3 is TGTGCCAGCAGCCGTGTCTTGGGGAAAGGCTACACCTTC. Protein: CASSRVLGKGYTF.

The chain joins TRBV4-1 to TRBJ2-7, with 12 bases aligning to TRBD2. The germline V gene encodes CDR1 MGHRA and CDR2 YSYEKL. Unmatched junction bases numbered 7, after V lost 4 bases and J lost 0 bases. The CDR3 totals 17 residues. Here the CDR3 DNA reads TGCGCCAGCAGCCGCGGACTAGCGGGAACAAGCTCCTACGAGCAGTACTTC. It specifies CASSRGLAGTSSYEQYF.

The rearrangement joins TRBV2 to TRBJ2-1; D is uncertain. This CDR3 region has 13 residues. CDR1 is SNHLY, CDR2 FYNNEI, per germline. The V end was cut by 2 bases, the J end by 8 bases, with 10 bases between. The CDR3 here is CASSEWLGDEQFF. The CDR3 DNA reads TGTGCCAGCAGTGAATGGTTGGGCGATGAGCAGTTCTTC. The variable domain in full, with the rest retrieved from reference TRBV2 and TRBJ2-1, is EPEVTQTPSHQVTQMGQEVILRCVPISNHLYFYWYRQILGQKVEFLVSFYNNEISEKSEIFDDQFSVERPDGSNFTLKIRSTKLEDSAMYFCASSEWLGDEQFFGPGTRLTVL.

The rearrangement links TRBV6-5 to TRBJ1-1; a weak D match, TRBD1 (5 bases). CDR3 length: 13 residues. Germline values: CDR1 MNHEY, CDR2 SVGAGI. Trimming removed 4 bases from V and 5 bases from J, with 11 bases in between. CDR3 sequence reads: CASSSGGRTEAFF. As DNA, the CDR3 is TGTGCCAGCAGTTCGGGGGGGAGAACTGAAGCTTTCTTT.

The DNA of the CDR3 is TGTGCCAGTAGTATGATAGGACAGGGGGCGAATGGCTACACCTTC. This codes for CASSMIGQGANGYTF. The V and J genes are TRBV19 and TRBJ1-2, with TRBD1 identical over 11 bases. The CDR3 has 15 residues. Trimming took 3 bases from V and 6 from J; bases not matched to a gene: 6. Germline V CDR1 and CDR2: LNHDA, SQIVND (reference sequence).

The CDR3 bases are TGCGCCAGCAGTGCCCGGGGGGGCGTTGGAGAGACCCAGTACTTC. Its translation: CASSARGGVGETQYF. The chain employs TRBV10-1 and TRBJ2-5; 8 positions agree with TRBD2. Germline CDR1 WNHNN, CDR2 SYGVQD (reference sequence). CDR3 length: 15 amino acids. With V trimmed by 4 bases and J by 4 bases, 8 bases remained unmatched.

The V and J genes are TRBV5-1 and TRBJ2-1; TRBD1 matches at 7 bases. Trimming at V came to 0 bases and at J to 2 bases, leaving 2 bases not matched to a gene. This CDR3 is built from 15 residues. Germline CDR1 is SGHRS and CDR2 is YFSETQ. The CDR3 DNA is TGCGCCAGCAGCTTGGAGGGACAGACCTACAATGAGCAGTTCTTC. Translated, it gives CASSLEGQTYNEQFF.

This chain joins TRBV19 and TRBJ2-7, with D unresolved. The CDR3 sequence is 15 residues long. Trimming removed 0 bases from V and 6 bases from J, with 15 bases in between. CDR1 LNHDA and CDR2 SQIVND come from the germline V gene (reference sequence). The CDR3, as DNA: TGTGCCAGTAGTATAGATCGAAGTCAGGTCATCGAGCAGTACTTC. It is translated as CASSIDRSQVIEQYF.

The V call is TRBV10-3, the J call TRBJ1-2, with 11 bases matching TRBD1. V shed 5 bases, J shed 4 bases, and the junction held 3 bases outside the gene matches. This CDR3 comprises 14 residues. Germline CDR1 ENHRY, CDR2 SYGVKD. The CDR3 region has the DNA TGTGCCATCAGTCGGACAGGGGGCCTCTATGGCTACACCTTC. Residues: CAISRTGGLYGYTF.

CDR3 sequence: CASSWVESGANVLTF. The CDR3 DNA reads as TGTGCCAGCAGTTGGGTGGAGTCTGGGGCCAACGTCCTGACTTTC. The chain couples TRBV28 to TRBJ2-6; no clear D. This CDR3 has 15 residues. Germline V gene lookup returns CDR1 MDHEN and CDR2 SYDVKM. The V gene lost 4 bases and the J gene lost 1 base, with 8 bases spanning the gap.

The V and J genes are TRBV5-6 and TRBJ1-6; D is possibly TRBD1 (6 bases). Trimming shortened V by 2 bases and J by 7 bases, and 10 bases separated the two germline ends. Germline V lookup: CDR1 SGHDT, CDR2 YYEEEE. The CDR3 has 14 amino acids. The CDR3 bases are TGTGCCAGCAGCTTCTGGACAGAGAATTCACCCCTCCACTTT. Protein product: CASSFWTENSPLHF. The entire variable domain, with the rest obtained from reference TRBV5-6 and TRBJ1-6, is as follows: DAGVTQSPTHLIKTRGQQVTLRCSPKSGHDTVSWYQQALGQGPQFIFQYYEEEERQRGNFPDRFSGHQFPNYSSELNVNALLLGDSALYLCASSFWTENSPLHFGNGTRLTVT.